The 7 T cell receptor beta chains given below trace back to one sample, sequenced in a study of radiotherapy plus CTLA-4 blockade in lung cancer. Measured with immunoSEQ multiplex PCR; TCRdb has only the in-frame clones, and not every one. Counted here are 50,000 to 60,000 clones, approximately 84% occurring once; the ten biggest clones make up around 6%. Sequencing used peripheral blood, obtained from a patient treated with radiotherapy plus ipilimumab. Every receptor here comes from a human donor with non-small cell lung cancer whose response to radiotherapy plus ipilimumab could not be evaluated.

This clone was recorded a few times. The V gene is TRBV6-1, the J gene TRBJ2-7, with 8 bases aligning to TRBD1. The V segment lost 6 bases and the J segment 0 bases; nucleotides outside the gene matches: 4. The germline gives CDR1 MNHNS, CDR2 SASEGT. There are 14 residues in the CDR3. The CDR3 sequence is CASRDRAPSYEQYF. CDR3 DNA sequence: TGTGCCAGCAGGGACAGGGCCCCCTCCTACGAGCAGTACTTC.

As concerns this clone: One junction end does not reproduce the germline sequence, and a read error may be involved. V gene TRBV7-9 combines with J gene TRBJ2-2; D is undetermined. The germline CDR1 and CDR2 sequences are SEHNR and FQNEAQ (reference sequence). The CDR3 contains 14 residues. The CDR3 sequence is CASNLVALTGELFF. CDR3 DNA sequence: TGTGCCAGCAACTTAGTGGCCCTGACCGGGGAGCTGTTTTTT.

This chain joins TRBV4-1 and TRBJ2-3; 7 bases agree with TRBD2. V lost 1 base to trimming and J lost 1 base; unmatched junction nucleotides: 5. Germline-derived CDR1 and CDR2 are MGHRA and YSYEKL. The CDR3 consists of 16 residues. This CDR3 reads CASSQVWEGGTDTQYF. For the CDR3, the DNA is TGCGCCAGCAGCCAAGTATGGGAGGGCGGCACAGATACGCAGTATTTT.

V gene TRBV13 combines with J gene TRBJ1-5; D may be TRBD1 (6 bases). The V end was cut by 2 bases, the J end by 4 bases, with 15 bases between. The germline gives CDR1 PRHDT, CDR2 FYEKMQ (reference sequence). CDR3 length: 16 residues. The DNA of the CDR3 is TGTGCCAGCAGCTTAAACTGGACAGCAGGGAATCAGCCCCAGCATTTT. Its translation is CASSLNWTAGNQPQHF.

This sequence joins TRBV27 and TRBJ2-7, with 7 positions matching TRBD2. Unmatched junction bases numbered 13, after V lost 2 bases and J lost 3 bases. Germline lookup yields CDR1 MNHEY and CDR2 SMNVEV (reference sequence). This CDR3 is built from 17 residues. The CDR3 DNA reads as TGTGCCAGCAGTTTAAGTGGGAGCGGGACGCCGATCTACGAGCAGTACTTC. Protein product: CASSLSGSGTPIYEQYF.

The chain employs TRBV4-3 and TRBJ1-2, with D possibly TRBD1 on 6 matching bases. Germline CDR1 is LGHNA and CDR2 is YSLEER. This CDR3 spans 15 amino acids. The V end lost 1 base, the J end lost 7 bases, and 16 bases lay between the germline ends. The CDR3 is CASSQAHDRFSGYTF. The CDR3 DNA reads as TGCGCCAGCAGCCAAGCGCACGACAGGTTTAGTGGCTACACCTTC.

This chain links TRBV19 with TRBJ1-2; 7 bases are shared with TRBD1. Germline V gene sequence: CDR1 LNHDA, CDR2 SQIVND (reference sequence). CDR3 length: 15 residues. The V segment lost 7 bases and the J segment 0 bases; nucleotides outside the gene matches: 8. The CDR3 here is CASTIGDSANYGYTF. CDR3 bases: TGTGCCAGTACCATCGGGGACAGCGCTAACTATGGCTACACCTTC.